Below are 18 T cell receptor beta chains sequenced from a single sample in a study of T cells and Merkel cell carcinoma outcomes. The data were produced by immunoSEQ multiplex PCR, yet TCRdb's version contains in-frame clones alone and is incomplete. Of 15,000 to 25,000 clones in the sample, more than 65% are singletons; the top ten hold approximately 2.8%. Sequencing was done on a sample of tumor tissue from Merkel cell carcinoma. These receptors were obtained from a human donor with Merkel cell carcinoma.

The rearrangement joins TRBV9 to TRBJ2-1, with TRBD2 as a possible D gene (6 bases). The CDR3 is 15 residues long. V was trimmed by 4 bases and J by 4 bases, leaving 15 bases between them. Germline values: CDR1 SGDLS, CDR2 YYNGEE. The CDR3 sequence: CASSSSAGSYNEQFF. In DNA, the CDR3 is TGTGCCAGCAGCTCCAGTGCGGGGAGTTACAATGAGCAGTTCTTC.

V is TRBV6-1 and J is TRBJ1-6; 7 nucleotides line up with TRBD1. There are 14 residues in the CDR3. The germline gives CDR1 MNHNS, CDR2 SASEGT. Losses at the gene ends were 3 bases for V and 8 bases for J; bases not matched to a gene: 4. The CDR3 DNA sequence: TGTGCCAGCAGTGACCAAACAGGGGATTCACCCCTCCACTTT. Encoded protein: CASSDQTGDSPLHF.

The chain links TRBV15 to TRBJ1-1; D is ambiguous. The CDR3 runs to 13 residues. Trimming stripped 0 bases from V and 4 bases from J, with 6 bases between. The V gene's germline CDR1 is LNHNV and CDR2 YYDKDF (reference sequence). CDR3 amino acids: CATSRDQGTEAFF. The CDR3 bases are TGTGCCACCAGCAGAGATCAAGGCACTGAAGCTTTCTTT.

The rearrangement joins TRBV14 to TRBJ2-1, with D perhaps TRBD2 (5 bases). The CDR3 sequence is 15 residues long. Per the germline V gene, CDR1 is SGHDN and CDR2 is FVKESK. V shed 0 bases and J shed 7 bases, with 13 bases lying between them. CDR3 DNA sequence: TGTGCCAGCAGCCAAGATGACGGACTGCTTAATGAGCAGTTCTTC. This codes for CASSQDDGLLNEQFF.

The chain recombines TRBV18 with TRBJ2-6, with D possibly TRBD1 on 6 matching bases. Germline V gene lookup returns CDR1 KGHSH and CDR2 LQKENI. The CDR3 contains 17 residues. With 0 bases removed from V and 0 bases from J, the gap between germline ends came to 9 bases. The CDR3 is CASSPPRGNSGANVLTF. CDR3 DNA sequence: TGTGCCAGCTCACCACCCAGGGGTAACTCTGGGGCCAACGTCCTGACTTTC.

This clone was seen only once. The CDR3 reads CSVRAGTTEAFF. The CDR3 region has the DNA TGCAGCGTTCGAGCAGGAACCACTGAAGCTTTCTTT. The rearrangement links TRBV29-1 to TRBJ1-1; D unclear. With 5 bases removed from V and 4 bases from J, the gap between germline ends came to 11 bases. The V gene's germline CDR1 is SQVTM and CDR2 ANQGSEA. There are 12 residues in the CDR3.

The chain couples TRBV6-6 to TRBJ2-1, with D tentatively TRBD2 (7 bases). Germline V gives CDR1 MNHNY, CDR2 SVGAGI (reference sequence). Trimming stripped 7 bases from V and 8 bases from J, with 21 bases between. CDR3 length: 15 residues. The DNA of the CDR3 is TGTGCCAGCACCGAGGGGGGGGGACAACGGGATGAGCAGTTCTTC. It translates to CASTEGGGQRDEQFF.

This clone was picked up one time. The rearrangement links TRBV6-1 to TRBJ2-7; either TRBD1 or TRBD2 may fit D (5 bases each). The V end lost 5 bases, the J end lost 0 bases, and 14 bases lay between the germline ends. This CDR3 contains 15 residues. Germline CDR1 MNHNS, CDR2 SASEGT. CDR3 loop: CASSTRDADSYEQYF. The CDR3 nucleotides are TGTGCCAGCAGTACCCGGGACGCAGACTCCTACGAGCAGTACTTC.

The chain employs TRBV7-8 and TRBJ2-5; D is uncertain. Germline V gene data show CDR1 as SGHVS and CDR2 as FQNEAQ. This CDR3 is built from 13 residues. V was shortened by 5 bases and J by 5 bases, with 12 bases between the two germline ends. CDR3 loop: CASSLFEWETQYF. The DNA for the CDR3 is TGTGCCAGCAGCCTATTTGAGTGGGAGACCCAGTACTTC.

This sequence joins TRBV6-4 and TRBJ1-5; the D gene is possibly TRBD1 (6 bases). The germline V and J ends were trimmed by 6 bases and 6 bases, with 12 bases remaining between them. The germline V gene encodes CDR1 MRHNA and CDR2 SNTAGT. This CDR3 is 13 amino acids long. CDR3 in amino acids: CASSEGVAQPQHF. CDR3 DNA sequence: TGTGCCAGCAGCGAGGGGGTCGCTCAGCCCCAGCATTTT.

V usage is TRBV5-1 and J usage is TRBJ2-5; TRBD2 matches 10 bases. The ends lost 0 bases at V and 2 bases at J; junction bases unmatched: 4. This CDR3 spans 16 amino acids. The germline V gene has CDR1 SGHRS and CDR2 YFSETQ. The chain's CDR3 is CASSLVVAGGQETQYF. Here the CDR3 DNA reads TGCGCCAGCAGCTTGGTTGTAGCGGGAGGTCAAGAGACCCAGTACTTC.

The rearrangement links TRBV9 to TRBJ1-4, with D possibly being TRBD1 (5 bases). The length of the CDR3 is 16 residues. Per germline, CDR1 SGDLS and CDR2 YYNGEE. V shed 4 bases and J shed 7 bases, with 20 bases lying between them. The CDR3 DNA reads as TGTGCCAGCAGCCCGGGGCTTAGGGGAATGGGTGAAAAACTGTTTTTT. Its translation is CASSPGLRGMGEKLFF.

The CDR3 DNA sequence: TGTGCCAGCTCACCACCGAAAGGGGTCGGGGAGCTGTTTTTT. This sequence encodes CASSPPKGVGELFF. The chain joins TRBV18 to TRBJ2-2; D might be TRBD1 (5 bases). V lost 0 bases, J lost 7 bases, and 9 bases lay in between. Germline V gives CDR1 KGHSH, CDR2 LQKENI. The CDR3 spans 14 residues.

The chain links TRBV10-1 to TRBJ2-7, with 7 bases aligning to TRBD1. With 3 bases clipped from V and 4 bases from J, the junction kept 9 bases outside the gene matches. This CDR3 is 15 amino acids long. Germline V CDR1 and CDR2: WNHNN, SYGVQD (reference sequence). CDR3 amino acids: CASSDRPGTDYEQYF. In DNA, the CDR3 is TGCGCCAGCAGTGATCGGCCCGGGACAGATTACGAGCAGTACTTC.

The chain employs TRBV2 and TRBJ1-2, with D perhaps matching TRBD1 (5 bases). Trimming took off 5 bases at V and 5 bases at J, with 18 bases between the two ends. There are 15 residues in the CDR3. The germline gives CDR1 SNHLY, CDR2 FYNNEI. CDR3 sequence reads: CASSTGPPGHYGYTF. The CDR3 DNA is TGTGCCAGCAGTACGGGACCTCCTGGCCATTATGGCTACACCTTC.

V usage is TRBV6-5 and J usage is TRBJ2-7, with 9 bases fitting TRBD1. This CDR3 has 15 amino acids. V was clipped by 6 bases and J by 3 bases; unmatched bases: 9. Germline CDR1 and CDR2: MNHEY and SVGAGI. The CDR3 protein is CASRHPGQGGYEQYF. In nucleotides, the CDR3 is TGTGCCAGCAGGCACCCGGGACAGGGTGGCTACGAGCAGTACTTC.

V usage is TRBV2 and J usage is TRBJ1-1, with D hard to call. The ends were cut back, 4 bases at V and 0 bases at J, with 9 bases in the middle. CDR1 is SNHLY and CDR2 is FYNNEI in the germline V gene. The CDR3 contains 14 residues. CDR3 sequence: CASSALEVNTEAFF. The CDR3, as DNA: TGTGCCAGCAGTGCCCTCGAGGTGAACACTGAAGCTTTCTTT.

The CDR3 is CASSLFMGAEAFF. CDR3 in DNA: TGTGCCAGCAGCCTCTTTATGGGGGCTGAAGCTTTCTTT. This sequence joins TRBV7-3 and TRBJ1-1, with a weak D call TRBD1 (5 bases). Trimming took off 5 bases at V and 6 bases at J, with 13 bases between the two ends. This CDR3 is built from 13 residues. The germline V gene has CDR1 SGHTA and CDR2 FQGTGA.